The 9 T cell receptor beta chains presented below share a single source sample, sequenced in a study of OX40 agonist ivuxolimab in advanced cancers. The data were produced by immunoSEQ multiplex PCR, yet TCRdb's version contains in-frame clones alone and is incomplete. The sample includes tens of thousands of clones, approximately 83% of them seen just once. The source was CD4+ or CD8+ T cells sorted from blood, collected in a trial of the OX40 agonist ivuxolimab. The receptor set was obtained from an adult with an advanced solid tumor such as melanoma, head and neck, liver or kidney cancer.

The V and J genes are TRBV5-1 and TRBJ2-3; D call uncertain. Germline V CDR1 and CDR2: SGHRS, YFSETQ. The length of the CDR3 is 16 residues. V was cut by 4 bases and J by 2 bases, with 17 bases left in between. DNA for the CDR3: TGCGCCAGCAGCGCTGGGATTTCGACTGCCACAGATACGCAGTATTTT. This sequence encodes CASSAGISTATDTQYF.

The chain links TRBV5-6 to TRBJ2-5; 11 positions agree with TRBD2. Germline V lookup: CDR1 SGHDT, CDR2 YYEEEE. The CDR3 extends over 18 amino acids. V lost 4 bases and J lost 2; bases outside the gene matches: 13. Written as DNA, the CDR3 is TGTGCCAGCAGCCATCTGACTAGCGGGGTTGAGGGACAAGAGACCCAGTACTTC. This translates into CASSHLTSGVEGQETQYF.

V usage is TRBV29-1 and J usage is TRBJ2-3; no clear D gene. The CDR3 has 11 residues. Germline V gene sequence: CDR1 SQVTM, CDR2 ANQGSEA. The V end was cut by 3 bases, the J end by 6 bases, with 7 bases between. CDR3 amino acids: CSVDITDTQYF. As DNA, the CDR3 is TGCAGCGTTGATATAACTGATACGCAGTATTTT.

The rearrangement joins TRBV5-1 to TRBJ2-2; 7 bases match TRBD1. Germline V gene sequence: CDR1 SGHRS, CDR2 YFSETQ. The CDR3 runs 15 residues. V lost 3 bases to trimming and J lost 3 bases; unmatched junction nucleotides: 5. This chain's CDR3 is CASSWDSRDTGELFF. As DNA, the CDR3 is TGCGCCAGCAGCTGGGACAGTCGAGACACCGGGGAGCTGTTTTTT.

This chain connects TRBV19 to TRBJ2-1; 10 bases are shared with TRBD2. Germline CDR1 reads LNHDA; CDR2 reads SQIVND (reference sequence). This CDR3 region has 18 residues. V gave up 2 bases and J gave up 0 bases; unmatched junction bases: 7. The CDR3 is CASSIIASGGSSYNEQFF. In DNA form, the CDR3 reads TGTGCCAGTAGTATAATTGCTAGCGGGGGAAGCTCCTACAATGAGCAGTTCTTC.

The chain couples TRBV11-2 to TRBJ2-3; 13 bases map to TRBD2. V gave up 0 bases and J gave up 2 bases; unmatched junction bases: 8. CDR3 length: 19 residues. CDR1 is SGHAT, CDR2 FQNNGV, per germline. CDR3 sequence reads: CASSLDGLAGATYTDTQYF. CDR3 nucleotide sequence: TGTGCCAGCAGCTTAGACGGACTAGCGGGGGCTACTTACACAGATACGCAGTATTTT. The variable domain in full, with the rest retrieved from reference TRBV11-2 and TRBJ2-3, is EAGVAQSPRYKIIEKRQSVAFWCNPISGHATLYWYQQILGQGPKLLIQFQNNGVVDDSQLPKDRFSAERLKGVDSTLKIQPAKLEDSAVYLCASSLDGLAGATYTDTQYFGPGTRLTVL.

This clone has a handful of counts. The chain uses TRBV5-4 and TRBJ2-2; no clear D gene. The CDR3 is 15 amino acids. Germline V gene lookup returns CDR1 SGHNT and CDR2 YYREEE (reference sequence). The V end lost 0 bases, the J end lost 0 bases, and 6 bases lay between the germline ends. The CDR3 DNA reads as TGTGCCAGCAGCTTGGCACCTACGAACACCGGGGAGCTGTTTTTT. It specifies CASSLAPTNTGELFF.

The chain links TRBV7-9 to TRBJ2-1; D remains ambiguous. CDR3 length: 16 residues. V lost 4 bases and J 5 bases, leaving 18 bases between the germline ends. The germline V gene encodes CDR1 SEHNR and CDR2 FQNEAQ (reference sequence). The CDR3 DNA reads as TGTGCCAGCAGCTCTTCGCCTATCGACACCAACAATGAGCAGTTCTTC. Encoded protein: CASSSSPIDTNNEQFF.

The rearrangement links TRBV7-2 to TRBJ2-4, with a possible D match to TRBD2 (6 bases). CDR1 and CDR2 (germline): SGHTA, FQGNSA. Trimming shortened V by 6 bases and J by 0 bases, and 18 bases separated the two germline ends. The CDR3 has 17 residues. The CDR3 DNA follows: TGTGCCAGCAGTACCCGGGACTCGACTCTAGCCAAAAACATTCAGTACTTC. Amino acids: CASSTRDSTLAKNIQYF.